A selection of T cell receptor beta chains follows, all from one sample in a study of CD8 T cells in ankylosing spondylitis. TCRdb re-called the 5' RACE reads through MiXCR, storing one row per CDR3 protein. This repertoire shows fewer than 450,000 distinct CDR3 sequences, approximately 17% found once; its top ten account for approximately 0.93%. The material sequenced was blood, either unsorted or a sorted T cell fraction (not recorded which). All receptors come from a male donor with ankylosing spondylitis. CDR3s include the opening cysteine and the closing phenylalanine or tryptophan. The D gene is left open where the match is weak. Size values are once, few and many counts, or a class for expanded clones, and some rows have none.

v_call	clone_size	j_call	d_call	cdr3_nt	cdr3_aa
TRBV20-1	few	TRBJ2-5	TRBD1	TGCAGTGCTAGAATCGGGACAGGGACGGTCGAGACCCAGTACTTC	CSARIGTGTVETQYF
TRBV5-5	.	TRBJ2-3	.	TGTGCCAGCAGGACGCTAGGAGATACGCAGTATTTT	CASRTLGDTQYF
TRBV5-4	.	TRBJ2-2	.	TGTGCCAGCCGAGGAGATGCGTTTGATGGCGGGGAGCTGTTTTTT	CASRGDAFDGGELFF
TRBV3-1	few	TRBJ2-3	.	TGTGCCAGCAGCCAAGACAGACAGACTACGCAGTATTTT	CASSQDRQTTQYF
TRBV6-5	.	TRBJ1-5	.	TGTGCCAGCACCCCTAAGAAGGGGCCCCAGCATTTT	CASTPKKGPQHF
TRBV11-3	few	TRBJ2-2	.	TGTGCCAGCAGCTTAGGGATCCTACCTTACACCGGGGAGCTGTTTTTT	CASSLGILPYTGELFF
TRBV12-3/TRBV12-4	few	TRBJ1-4	TRBD1	TGTGCCAGCAGTTTAAGTGGACAGGGGGTACAGAATGAAAAACTGTTTTTT	CASSLSGQGVQNEKLFF
TRBV20-1	.	TRBJ2-3	TRBD2	TGCAGTGCTAGAGGAGGGCTAGCGGGGGCGCAGTATTTT	CSARGGLAGAQYF
TRBV20-1	.	TRBJ2-5	TRBD2	TGCAGCGGTGCTCGGGGCGCGGGGGAGTCAGAGACCCAGTACTTC	CSGARGAGESETQYF
TRBV4-2	few	TRBJ2-7	.	TGTGCCAGCGTTGGGGGAGAGAACTACGAGCAGTACTTC	CASVGGENYEQYF
TRBV7-9	few	TRBJ1-4	.	TGTGCCAGCAGCCCCACACAGGGACCCGAAAAACTGTTTTTT	CASSPTQGPEKLFF
TRBV30	few	TRBJ2-1	.	TGTGCCTGGCAGGGACTGCGGAGCTCCTACAATGAGCAGTTCTTC	CAWQGLRSSYNEQFF
TRBV5-1	many	TRBJ1-2	.	TGCGCCAGCAGCTTAGGACAGAATGATGGCTACACCTTC	CASSLGQNDGYTF
TRBV2	few	TRBJ2-7	TRBD2	TGTGCCAGCAGTGCGGGGCGGGGGTCCTACGAGCAGTACTTC	CASSAGRGSYEQYF
TRBV4-1	few	TRBJ2-7	TRBD2	TGCGCCAGCAGCCAAGATATGGCGGGGGTCTCCTACGAGCAGTACTTC	CASSQDMAGVSYEQYF
TRBV5-6	few	TRBJ1-1	.	TGTGCCAGCAGCAGAGGGCTCCGAACAACTATGAACACTGAAGCTTTCTTT	CASSRGLRTTMNTEAFF